This T cell receptor beta chain appears in the sequencing data of a study of T cell responses to AZD1222 COVID-19 vaccine. Study-level results: Donors skewed white British and female; clonal diversity was possibly underestimated. The breadth and depth of Spike-specific TCRs increased once two AZD1222 doses had been given. Among AZD1222 vaccinees, only five to seven were seropositive at baseline.

Notes on this clone: The antigen remains undetermined.

Repertoires were generated with immunoSEQ multiplex PCR, while TCRdb's copy carries only in-frame clones and drops some. The sample has 100,000 to 150,000 clones, about 87% seen once; the top ten hold 3.5% to 4.5%. The CDR3 has 16 amino acids. The germline V gene encodes CDR1 SGDLS and CDR2 YYNGEE. Trimming removed 0 bases from V and 0 bases from J, with 10 bases in between. The receptor was isolated from an adult in good health. Sample: peripheral blood, taken on day 0 of AZD1222 vaccination. The rearrangement links TRBV9 to TRBJ1-3; the D is unclear. The CDR3 sequence: CASSVAAGTSGNTIYF. CDR3 nucleotide sequence: TGTGCCAGCAGCGTAGCTGCGGGAACCTCTGGAAACACCATATATTTT.